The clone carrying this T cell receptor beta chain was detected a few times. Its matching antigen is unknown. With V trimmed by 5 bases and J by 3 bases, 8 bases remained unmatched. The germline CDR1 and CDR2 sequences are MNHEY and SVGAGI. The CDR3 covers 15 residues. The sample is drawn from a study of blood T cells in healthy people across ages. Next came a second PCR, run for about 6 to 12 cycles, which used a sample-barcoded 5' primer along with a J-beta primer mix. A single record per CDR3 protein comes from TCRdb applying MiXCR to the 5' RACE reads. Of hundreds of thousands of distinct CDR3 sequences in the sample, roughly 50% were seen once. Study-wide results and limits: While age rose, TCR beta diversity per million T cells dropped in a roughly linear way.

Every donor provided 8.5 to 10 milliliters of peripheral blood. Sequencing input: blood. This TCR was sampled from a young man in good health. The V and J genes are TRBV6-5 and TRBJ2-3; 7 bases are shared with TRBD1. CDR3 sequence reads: CASSPGGRRTDTQYF. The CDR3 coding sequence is TGTGCCAGCAGTCCAGGGGGACGGAGAACAGATACGCAGTATTTT.